Presented here are 16 T cell receptor beta chains from one specimen sequenced in a study of T cell responses to AZD1222 COVID-19 vaccine. Generated by immunoSEQ multiplex PCR, the TCRdb table keeps only in-frame clones and is missing some. The table shows roughly 120,000 clones, with 85% to 95% occurring only once. Specimen: peripheral blood, collected on day 0 of AZD1222 vaccination. These receptors all come from an adult in good health.

The rearrangement joins TRBV27 to TRBJ1-2, with a tentative D call TRBD1 (5 bases). CDR1 and CDR2 from the germline V gene are MNHEY and SMNVEV (reference sequence). This CDR3 has 14 amino acids. Trimming took 11 bases from V and 0 from J, leaving 16 bases between them. Here the CDR3 DNA reads TGTGCCTCAAAGGGGACCCAAGCTAACTATGGCTACACCTTC. Protein product: CASKGTQANYGYTF.

This sequence joins TRBV6-1 and TRBJ1-1, with 8 bases aligning to TRBD1. This CDR3 comprises 16 residues. V shed 1 base and J 3 bases; nucleotides not matched to a gene: 7. CDR1 and CDR2 (germline): MNHNS, SASEGT. CDR3 DNA: TGTGCCAGCAGTGAAGTACTAACAGGGGGACACACTGAAGCTTTCTTT. Protein sequence: CASSEVLTGGHTEAFF.

This chain connects TRBV9 to TRBJ2-4; either TRBD1 or TRBD2 may fit D (5 bases each). V was cut by 5 bases and J by 8 bases, with 20 bases left in between. The CDR3 length is 15 residues. Germline CDR1 SGDLS, CDR2 YYNGEE. As DNA, the CDR3 is TGTGCCAGCAGTTCTCTAGGGACCCCGAGGGACATTCAGTACTTC. Translation gives CASSSLGTPRDIQYF.

V usage is TRBV27 and J usage is TRBJ1-2, with unresolved D. Trimming pared 5 bases from V and 9 bases from J, leaving 16 bases between. CDR3 length equals 13 residues. From germline, CDR1 is MNHEY and CDR2 SMNVEV (reference sequence). The CDR3 DNA reads TGTGCCAGCAGTCCAACCCTTATTATGAGCTACACCTTC. Protein: CASSPTLIMSYTF.

V gene TRBV7-6 combines with J gene TRBJ2-7; 9 bases map to TRBD2. The CDR3 has 20 residues. Germline V gene sequence: CDR1 SGHVS, CDR2 FNYEAQ. The ends lost 1 base at V and 0 bases at J; junction bases unmatched: 16. For the CDR3, the DNA is TGTGCCAGCAGCTTAGAGTTCGGCGGGAGGGCCCTCCAGGACTCCTACGAGCAGTACTTC. Translation: CASSLEFGGRALQDSYEQYF.

The chain carries TRBV30 and TRBJ1-5, with a weak D call TRBD1 (5 bases). The CDR3 loop spans 15 amino acids. Looked up from germline, CDR1 is GTSNPN and CDR2 is SVGIG (reference sequence). Trimming removed 4 bases from V and 0 bases from J, with 13 bases in between. The CDR3 nucleotides are TGTGCCTGGAATATAGACAGCAATAGCAATCAGCCCCAGCATTTT. The encoded protein is CAWNIDSNSNQPQHF.

V usage is TRBV18 and J usage is TRBJ2-7; D call uncertain. Germline CDR1 reads KGHSH; CDR2 reads LQKENI. This CDR3 is built from 12 residues. Trimming cost V 3 bases and J 7 bases, with 10 bases left between them. The CDR3 reads CASSPGTQEQYF. The CDR3 DNA is TGTGCCAGCTCACCCGGAACGCAGGAGCAGTACTTC.

V usage is TRBV15 and J usage is TRBJ1-5; 7 bases map to TRBD1. Germline V gene sequence: CDR1 LNHNV, CDR2 YYDKDF (reference sequence). The CDR3 consists of 16 residues. V lost 0 bases to trimming and J lost 3 bases; unmatched junction nucleotides: 5. The CDR3 sequence: CATSREPGGANQPQHF. Written as DNA, the CDR3 is TGTGCCACCAGCAGAGAGCCAGGGGGAGCCAATCAGCCCCAGCATTTT. Full variable domain (missing parts from reference TRBV15 and TRBJ1-5): DAMVIQNPRYQVTQFGKPVTLSCSQTLNHNVMYWYQQKSSQAPKLLFHYYDKDFNNEADTPDNFQSRRPNTSFCFLDIRSPGLGDTAMYLCATSREPGGANQPQHFGDGTRLSIL.

This clone is a singleton in its sample. The rearrangement links TRBV6-4 to TRBJ2-3, with 8 bases aligning to TRBD1. J gave up 3 bases and V 3 bases, and 2 bases lay outside the gene matches. The V gene's germline CDR1 is MRHNA and CDR2 SNTAGT. The CDR3 sequence is 14 residues long. In DNA, the CDR3 is TGTGCCAGCAGTGAGGACAGGGTAACAGATACGCAGTATTTT. Protein: CASSEDRVTDTQYF.

V is TRBV5-1 and J is TRBJ2-6, with a possible D match to TRBD1 (5 bases). Deletions cut 8 bases from V and 2 bases from J, with 17 bases between. From germline, CDR1 is SGHRS and CDR2 YFSETQ. This CDR3 is 16 amino acids long. CDR3: CASAQGDLTGANVLTF. As DNA, the CDR3 is TGCGCCAGTGCTCAGGGTGACCTTACTGGGGCCAACGTCCTGACTTTC.

Comment on this clone: Other DNA sequences from this sample encode an identical CDR3 as well. The V call is TRBV28, the J call TRBJ1-2, with TRBD1 as a possible D gene (5 bases). The CDR3 consists of 13 residues. The ends were cut back, 3 bases at V and 5 bases at J, with 10 bases in the middle. Germline CDR1 MDHEN, CDR2 SYDVKM. The CDR3 here is CASSFTGTYGYTF. In nucleotides, the CDR3 is TGTGCCAGCAGTTTTACTGGGACTTATGGCTACACCTTC.

The chain carries TRBV28 and TRBJ2-3, with D possibly being TRBD2 (5 bases). The V gene lost 6 bases and the J gene lost 6 bases, with 16 bases spanning the gap. Germline V gene lookup returns CDR1 MDHEN and CDR2 SYDVKM. The CDR3 is made up of 14 amino acids. The CDR3 loop is CASSSITSRDTQYF. CDR3 in DNA: TGTGCCAGCAGCTCAATCACTAGTAGGGATACGCAGTATTTT.

The chain is built from TRBV28 and TRBJ1-3; D call uncertain. Trimming shortened V by 3 bases and J by 0 bases, and 9 bases separated the two germline ends. The CDR3 spans 15 residues. Germline lookup yields CDR1 MDHEN and CDR2 SYDVKM. CDR3 coding DNA: TGTGCCAGCAGTTTTACGGGGTTCTCTGGAAACACCATATATTTT. It specifies CASSFTGFSGNTIYF.

The gene calls are TRBV7-9 and TRBJ1-4; 9 positions match TRBD1. The J segment lost 5 bases and the V segment lost 5 bases, leaving 6 bases of the junction unmatched. The germline V gene has CDR1 SEHNR and CDR2 FQNEAQ (reference sequence). This CDR3 is 15 amino acids long. The CDR3 loop reads CASSPRTGENEKLFF. CDR3 coding DNA: TGTGCCAGCAGCCCTAGGACAGGGGAGAATGAAAAACTGTTTTTT.

Only a few counts were recorded for this clone. The chain combines TRBV19 with TRBJ1-4, with D possibly matching TRBD1 (6 bases). The CDR3 is 15 amino acids. Looked up from germline, CDR1 is LNHDA and CDR2 is SQIVND (reference sequence). The ends were cut back, 8 bases at V and 0 bases at J, with 13 bases in the middle. The CDR3, as DNA: TGTGCCAGTGCCCGGGACACTACAACTAATGAAAAACTGTTTTTT. Amino acid sequence: CASARDTTTNEKLFF. The full variable domain, with the rest looked up from reference TRBV19 and TRBJ1-4, is DGGITQSPKYLFRKEGQNVTLSCEQNLNHDAMYWYRQDPGQGLRLIYYSQIVNDFQKGDIAEGYSVSREKKESFPLTVTSAQKNPTAFYLCASARDTTTNEKLFFGSGTQLSVL.

This clone came up once. The chain couples TRBV28 to TRBJ2-1; the match to TRBD1 covers 8 bases. This CDR3 comprises 15 residues. The trim removed 6 bases at V and 8 bases at J, leaving 12 bases unmatched. The V gene's germline CDR1 is MDHEN and CDR2 SYDVKM. CDR3 loop: CASSSSDRAFHEQFF. CDR3 nucleotides: TGTGCCAGCAGCTCATCGGACAGGGCTTTCCATGAGCAGTTCTTC.